The 18 T cell receptor beta chains reported below all come from one sample, sequenced in a study of identical twins. TCRdb fed the 5' RACE reads into MiXCR, producing one record per CDR3 protein. The sample has some 500,000 distinct CDR3 sequences, roughly an eighth seen once; the top ten hold about 0.94%. This same sample was also taken into another study, of yellow fever vaccine responses in identical twins.

Sequenced input: CD4+ T cells sorted from blood. The receptors were gathered from a young woman in good health.

J is TRBJ2-3 and V is TRBV12-5; weak D call: TRBD1 (6 bases). CDR3 length: 15 residues. V lost 1 base and J 2 bases, leaving 10 bases between the germline ends. CDR1 LGHNT and CDR2 FRNRAP come from the germline V gene. The CDR3 reads CASGLAGHDTDTQYF. In nucleotides, the CDR3 is TGTGCTAGTGGTTTGGCGGGACACGACACAGATACGCAGTATTTT.

This clonotype was counted ten times or more. The J gene is TRBJ1-6, the V gene TRBV12-3 or TRBV12-4, with D unclear. V was clipped by 1 base and J by 0 bases, with 4 bases between them. This CDR3 is built from 15 residues. The CDR3 is CASSLGSSYNSPLHF. The CDR3 coding sequence is TGTGCCAGCAGTTTAGGCAGCTCCTATAATTCACCCCTCCACTTT.

The chain is built from TRBV7-6 and TRBJ2-1; D not certain. The CDR3 runs to 12 residues. The V gene's germline CDR1 is SGHVS and CDR2 FNYEAQ. The germline V and J ends were trimmed by 5 bases and 12 bases, with 14 bases remaining between them. Written as DNA, the CDR3 is TGTGCCAGCAGCCCCCCGGCGTCTTCGCAGTTCTTC. Protein product: CASSPPASSQFF.

The chain couples TRBV5-1 to TRBJ2-4; a weak D match, TRBD2 (6 bases). Germline-derived CDR1 and CDR2 are SGHRS and YFSETQ. CDR3 length: 13 amino acids. V gave up 6 bases and J gave up 6 bases, with 13 bases separating them. CDR3 protein: CASTGGDGNIQYF. The CDR3 DNA reads TGCGCCAGCACTGGCGGGGATGGAAACATTCAGTACTTC.

This clonotype was found a few times. V usage is TRBV6-2 or TRBV6-3 and J usage is TRBJ2-5; 14 positions match TRBD2. Germline CDR1 is MNHEY and CDR2 is SVGEGT. V trimming: 7 bases; J trimming: 7 bases; junction bases outside the gene matches: 5. This CDR3 has 14 amino acids. As DNA, the CDR3 is TGTGCCAGCACCGGACTAGCGGGAGGTACGACCCAGTACTTC. This translates into CASTGLAGGTTQYF.

This clonotype was recorded a few times. The chain employs TRBV28 and TRBJ2-1; 7 bases are shared with TRBD2. The CDR3 length is 15 residues. The junction had 5 bases not matched to a gene; V was cut back by 3 bases and J by 3 bases. Germline CDR1 is MDHEN and CDR2 is SYDVKM. CDR3 in amino acids: CASSFGTTNYNEQFF. CDR3 coding DNA: TGTGCCAGCAGTTTCGGGACTACCAACTACAATGAGCAGTTCTTC.

The chain couples TRBV3-1 to TRBJ2-6, with 9 bases matching TRBD1. Germline V gene data show CDR1 as LGHDT and CDR2 as YNNKEL (reference sequence). V shed 7 bases and J 0 bases; nucleotides not matched to a gene: 7. The length of the CDR3 is 17 residues. CDR3 DNA: TGTGCCAGCAACTACGGACAGGGGTCCTCTGGGGCCAACGTCCTGACTTTC. It codes for CASNYGQGSSGANVLTF. The complete variable domain, with remaining parts taken from reference TRBV3-1 and TRBJ2-6, reads DTAVSQTPKYLVTQMGNDKSIKCEQNLGHDTMYWYKQDSKKFLKIMFSYNNKELIINETVPNRFSPKSPDKAHLNLHINSLELGDSAVYFCASNYGQGSSGANVLTFGAGSRLTVL.

This clonotype was observed a few times. The V and J genes are TRBV28 and TRBJ2-3, with 8 bases aligning to TRBD2. V shed 3 bases, J shed 0 bases, and the junction held 8 bases outside the gene matches. The germline V gene encodes CDR1 MDHEN and CDR2 SYDVKM. The CDR3 is 17 residues long. CDR3 sequence (DNA): TGTGCCAGCAGTTTGCTAGCACTAGCGGAAAGCACAGATACGCAGTATTTT. This sequence encodes CASSLLALAESTDTQYF.

The chain uses TRBV6-1 and TRBJ2-5, with TRBD2 identical over 7 bases. The germline gives CDR1 MNHNS, CDR2 SASEGT. V lost 5 bases to trimming and J lost 3 bases; unmatched junction nucleotides: 9. The CDR3 extends over 15 amino acids. CDR3 coding DNA: TGTGCCAGCAGTAAAGTCGGGACTAACGAAGAGACCCAGTACTTC. Amino acids: CASSKVGTNEETQYF.

The chain has TRBV4-3 and TRBJ2-2; a possible D gene is TRBD1 (5 bases). Germline V gene lookup returns CDR1 LGHNA and CDR2 YSLEER. The V and J ends lost 1 base and 6 bases respectively, with 9 bases between them. CDR3 length: 14 residues. The CDR3 DNA is TGCGCCAGCAGCCAAGGGGCAGGGCCCGGGGAGCTGTTTTTT. As protein: CASSQGAGPGELFF.

For this clonotype: A junction boundary mismatches the germline segment, possibly from a read error. This chain uses TRBV5-6 with TRBJ2-1, with 11 bases identical to TRBD1. CDR3 size: 17 residues. Germline-derived CDR1 and CDR2 are SGHDT and YYEEEE. This CDR3 reads CASSSRTGGVLYNEQSF. The DNA for the CDR3 is TGTGCCAGCAGCTCCAGGACAGGGGGCGTCCTCTACAATGAGCAGTCCTTC.

The chain is built from TRBV7-6 and TRBJ2-7, with 9 bases identical to TRBD2. Germline V gene data show CDR1 as SGHVS and CDR2 as FNYEAQ. Losses at the gene ends were 3 bases for V and 3 bases for J; bases not matched to a gene: 9. The CDR3 extends over 16 amino acids. The CDR3 region is CASSFTSTSGIYEQYF. The CDR3 coding sequence is TGTGCCAGCAGCTTTACGTCGACTAGCGGAATCTACGAGCAGTACTTC.

This chain joins TRBV18 and TRBJ2-7; D ambiguous. Per germline, CDR1 KGHSH and CDR2 LQKENI. V was shortened by 2 bases and J by 5 bases, with 16 bases between the two germline ends. The CDR3 extends over 15 amino acids. The CDR3 here is CASSPNGYPRDEQYF. The CDR3 DNA sequence: TGTGCCAGCTCACCAAACGGATACCCCCGCGACGAGCAGTACTTC.

This clonotype was counted only a few times. The V call is TRBV5-1, the J call TRBJ2-7, with unresolved D. CDR1 is SGHRS and CDR2 is YFSETQ in the germline V gene. This CDR3 region has 15 residues. Trimming removed 0 bases at V and 0 bases at J, with 10 bases between. CDR3: CASSLALTGSYEQYF. The CDR3 DNA sequence: TGCGCCAGCAGCTTGGCCTTAACCGGCTCCTACGAGCAGTACTTC.

This chain uses TRBV2 with TRBJ2-3; D gene ambiguous. CDR3 length: 12 amino acids. From germline, CDR1 is SNHLY and CDR2 FYNNEI. Trimming took off 7 bases at V and 2 bases at J, with 7 bases between the two ends. The CDR3 loop reads CASTQFTDTQYF. Written as DNA, the CDR3 is TGTGCCAGCACCCAGTTCACAGATACGCAGTATTTT.

The V and J genes are TRBV30 and TRBJ2-5; tentatively, D is TRBD2 (6 bases). This CDR3 contains 10 residues. Germline V lookup: CDR1 GTSNPN, CDR2 SVGIG (reference sequence). With 5 bases removed from V and 5 bases from J, the gap between germline ends came to 6 bases. This CDR3 reads CAWGGETQYF. DNA of the CDR3: TGTGCCTGGGGGGGGGAGACCCAGTACTTC.

This clonotype was detected only a few times. The CDR3 reads CASSGDQMETQYF. The CDR3 coding sequence is TGTGCCAGCAGTGGGGACCAGATGGAGACCCAGTACTTC. This sequence joins TRBV2 and TRBJ2-5, with D perhaps matching TRBD1 or TRBD2 (5 bases each). The CDR3 extends over 13 amino acids. Per the germline V gene, CDR1 is SNHLY and CDR2 is FYNNEI. Trimming stripped 4 bases from V and 5 bases from J, with 11 bases between.

This clonotype turned up a few times. This chain links TRBV12-3 or TRBV12-4 with TRBJ2-3, with 10 bases aligning to TRBD2. The CDR3 sequence is 20 residues long. V lost 0 bases and J lost 4; bases outside the gene matches: 16. Written as DNA, the CDR3 is TGTGCCAGCAGTTTAGCAGTCCTAGCGGGAGCCCAACCCGGGGCAGATACGCAGTATTTT. Translating it yields CASSLAVLAGAQPGADTQYF.